Sequencing of this T cell receptor (beta chain) was carried out in a study of fetal regulatory T cell absence and autoimmunity (dated by TCRdb to about 2017). General notes on the study: Autoimmunity of the exocrine pancreas was seen in the IPEX patients even though clinical diabetes was absent. The study at large found these results: Cord blood and pancreas had broadly similar TRB gene family usage, which resembled published neonatal and adult repertoires. Significant oligoclonal enrichment of the TCR compartment was observed in pancreas versus cord blood, with some top clones enriched more than 85-fold. The oligoclonal enrichment was interpreted as support for antigen-driven autoimmunity occurring in the pancreas before birth in IPEX syndrome.

Points on this clone: Its antigen is currently not known. Base qualities are not provided; no much larger clone lies one nucleotide away.

On the immunoSEQ human TCRbeta survey platform, TCRbeta CDR3 regions were amplified and barcoded with a two-step multiplex PCR. Illumina instruments were used to sequence the libraries, and IgH from the same samples was sequenced in parallel. In the paper's pipeline: Raw reads were filtered against IMGT V, D, J definitions and were binned using a nearest-neighbor algorithm so that PCR and sequencing errors were removed. A clone was defined by an identical nucleotide sequence, and differential abundance between tissues was tested with a Fisher exact test for each clone at a pFDR threshold of p<0.01. Clones whose frequencies were too low for statistical inference were excluded by a minimum inclusion filter of 10 in either sample. The immunoSEQ Analyzer was used for pairwise clonal comparisons, and IMGT tools were used to assess gene family usage. The table was pulled from immuneACCESS by TCRdb, which kept in-frame rearrangements only. Such tables lose some clones; where checked, under half of the loss comes from unresolved V genes, and the rest has no known cause. V and J calls and clone size follow that table, whereas D and trimming were derived from the DNA. In all, the sample holds 45,000 to 50,000 clones, and about four fifths of those were seen once. 0.41% of the sample rests with the top ten.

For this chain, trimming is 11 bases at the V end and 4 bases at the J end, and the number of junction bases without a gene match is 10. From the cysteine up to the phenylalanine, the CDR3 has a length of 14 residues. Kept here is only the CDR3 DNA, which spans 42 bases and is read in frame from base 1. CDR1 and CDR2 were assigned from the germline V gene as MNHNS and SASEGT. The DNeasy Blood and Tissue Kit was used to extract roughly 1.8-3.3 ug of genomic DNA from umbilical cord blood or frozen pancreas. Sequencing input: cord blood. The sequence came from a newborn boy with IPEX syndrome. The sequence is built from TRBV6-1 and TRBJ2-2; TRBD1 matches 7 bases in the middle. In nucleotides, the sequence is TGTGCCGGGTCTGTGGCAGGGGGCACCGGGGAGCTGTTTTTT. Translated, it gives CAGSVAGGTGELFF.